This T cell receptor (beta chain) was documented in a study of shared clonotypes between healthy human individuals. About the study: Each donor contributed plates that comprised three CD4 naive, three CD4 memory, two CD8 naive and one CD8 memory.

CD45RO-negative, CCR7-selected cells formed the naive CD8 fraction, which excluded terminally differentiated effector memory CD45RA+ cells. As concerns this clone: Its antigen is currently unknown.

Study-level results: Larger estimated richness was generally seen in naive subsets than in memory subsets.

Some clones are missing from TCRdb's copy, which holds only in-frame ones; the method was immunoSEQ multiplex PCR. Counted here are roughly 1,800,000 clones, approximately 94% occurring once; the ten biggest clones make up under 1.5%. This clonotype was obtained from a young man in good health. The sequenced sample consisted of naive CD8+ T cells sorted from blood.

DNA for the CDR3: TGTGCCAGCAGCCCCCCAAGCGTGATGGAGACCCAGTACTTC. Its protein is CASSPPSVMETQYF. This chain joins TRBV11-2 and TRBJ2-5; D remains unclear. The germline gives CDR1 SGHAT, CDR2 FQNNGV. CDR3 size: 14 residues. The germline V and J ends were trimmed by 5 bases and 5 bases, with 15 bases remaining between them.